This T cell receptor beta chain was obtained from a study of blood T cell repertoires in COVID-19. Repertoires were generated with immunoSEQ multiplex PCR, while TCRdb's copy carries only in-frame clones and drops some. Counted here are about 52,000 clones, about 90% occurring once; the ten biggest clones make up less than 20%. The CDR3 contains 14 residues. CDR1 and CDR2 (germline): SGDLS, YYNGEE. V lost 0 bases and J 7 bases, leaving 14 bases between the germline ends. The sequence derives from a human donor with active COVID-19. The donor label of this sample is uncertain. The specimen sequenced was peripheral blood. The gene calls are TRBV9 and TRBJ2-7; the D gene is possibly TRBD2 (5 bases). The CDR3 loop is CASSVASRAREQYF. The CDR3 DNA reads as TGTGCCAGCAGCGTAGCCTCGAGGGCGCGGGAGCAGTACTTC.